Shown below are 14 T cell receptor beta chains from a single sample sequenced in a study of blood T cell repertoires in COVID-19. Profiled with immunoSEQ multiplex PCR; TCRdb holds only in-frame clones, not every one. The data hold about 120,000 clones, with over 75% observed a single time. Input material: peripheral blood. Receptors originate from a human donor with active COVID-19. The donor label of this sample is uncertain.

This chain joins TRBV12-3 or TRBV12-4 and TRBJ2-7, with D maybe TRBD1 (6 bases). The CDR3 loop spans 13 amino acids. V lost 7 bases, J lost 2 bases, and 12 bases lay in between. The CDR3 is CASTETGTYEQYF. The DNA of the CDR3 is TGTGCCAGCACCGAGACAGGAACCTACGAGCAGTACTTC.

Here the CDR3 reads CASSWTSGGYNEQFF. CDR3 nucleotides: TGCGCCAGCAGTTGGACTAGCGGGGGATACAATGAGCAGTTCTTC. The chain is built from TRBV5-1 and TRBJ2-1, with 13 bases fitting TRBD2. Germline assignment: CDR1 SGHRS and CDR2 YFSETQ. V shed 5 bases, J shed 4 bases, and the junction held 3 bases outside the gene matches. CDR3 length: 15 residues. The whole variable domain, filled in from reference TRBV5-1 and TRBJ2-1, reads KAGVTQTPRYLIKTRGQQVTLSCSPISGHRSVSWYQQTPGQGLQFLFEYFSETQRNKGNFPGRFSGRQFSNSRSEMNVSTLELGDSALYLCASSWTSGGYNEQFFGPGTRLTVL.

The V and J genes are TRBV6-6 and TRBJ1-5, with 10 positions matching TRBD1. The germline CDR1 and CDR2 sequences are MNHNY and SVGAGI (reference sequence). The junction had 7 bases not matched to a gene; V was cut back by 6 bases and J by 2 bases. CDR3 size: 16 residues. The CDR3 protein is CASRDRGSLGNQPQHF. The CDR3 nucleotides read TGTGCCAGCAGGGACAGGGGGAGTTTGGGCAATCAGCCCCAGCATTTT.

The J gene is TRBJ2-3, the V gene TRBV2, with a weak D call TRBD1 (7 bases). This CDR3 has 14 amino acids. Germline assignment: CDR1 SNHLY and CDR2 FYNNEI. V lost 5 bases and J 2 bases, leaving 11 bases between the germline ends. As DNA, the CDR3 is TGTGCCAGCAGTCCAGGGGGGTACACAGATACGCAGTATTTT. It yields the protein CASSPGGYTDTQYF.

V and J are TRBV28 and TRBJ2-7, with 7 bases that match TRBD1. The CDR3 loop spans 15 amino acids. With V trimmed by 4 bases and J by 6 bases, 12 bases remained unmatched. Germline loops: CDR1 MDHEN, CDR2 SYDVKM. CDR3 loop: CASSSSTGRSAEQYF. DNA for the CDR3: TGTGCCAGCAGTTCCTCGACAGGGCGCTCCGCCGAGCAGTACTTC.

CDR3 sequence (DNA): TGTGCCAGCAGCCAGAACAGGGGGACTTACTATGGCTACACCTTC. Protein: CASSQNRGTYYGYTF. The chain joins TRBV11-2 to TRBJ1-2, with 8 positions matching TRBD1. Germline CDR1 reads SGHAT; CDR2 reads FQNNGV. V dropped 5 bases and J dropped 3; count of bases not matched to a gene: 8. This CDR3 has 15 residues. Full variable domain (rest looked up from reference TRBV11-2 and TRBJ1-2): EAGVAQSPRYKIIEKRQSVAFWCNPISGHATLYWYQQILGQGPKLLIQFQNNGVVDDSQLPKDRFSAERLKGVDSTLKIQPAKLEDSAVYLCASSQNRGTYYGYTFGSGTRLTVV.

V usage is TRBV25-1 and J usage is TRBJ2-7; maybe TRBD1 (5 bases). V was trimmed by 4 bases and J by 4 bases, leaving 17 bases between them. The CDR3 contains 15 residues. Germline V CDR1 and CDR2: MGHDK, SYGVNS. CDR3 sequence: CASSGSRQGQYEQYF. DNA for the CDR3: TGTGCCAGCAGTGGTTCGCGGCAGGGTCAGTACGAGCAGTACTTC.

This clone was counted once. This chain connects TRBV6-5 to TRBJ1-1; D remains unclear. The CDR3 consists of 13 residues. V lost 10 bases to trimming and J lost 4 bases, with 16 bases between them. Germline V gene sequence: CDR1 MNHEY, CDR2 SVGAGI. The CDR3 region is CAICRGAGTEAFF. The CDR3 DNA follows: TGTGCCATCTGCCGGGGAGCTGGCACTGAAGCTTTCTTT.

The V call is TRBV27, the J call TRBJ2-5; D is unresolved. The length of the CDR3 is 14 residues. CDR1 is MNHEY and CDR2 is SMNVEV in the germline V gene (reference sequence). Trimming shortened V by 4 bases and J by 5 bases, and 14 bases separated the two germline ends. This CDR3 is CASSSTLLTETQYF. CDR3 DNA sequence: TGTGCCAGCAGTTCAACCTTACTAACCGAGACCCAGTACTTC.

The rearrangement uses TRBV12-3 or TRBV12-4 and TRBJ2-1; D is ambiguous. V was pared by 5 bases and J by 7 bases, with 12 bases between. The length of the CDR3 is 13 residues. The CDR3 is CASSISTANEQFF. For the CDR3, the DNA is TGTGCCAGCAGTATCAGCACAGCAAATGAGCAGTTCTTC.

V gene TRBV25-1 combines with J gene TRBJ2-7; D may be TRBD1 (6 bases). V was trimmed by 0 bases and J by 1 base, leaving 7 bases between them. Germline V gives CDR1 MGHDK, CDR2 SYGVNS. The CDR3 has 14 amino acids. The CDR3 here is CASSEYGQSYEQYF. CDR3 nucleotides: TGTGCCAGCAGTGAATACGGACAGTCCTACGAGCAGTACTTC.

The rearrangement joins TRBV4-3 to TRBJ1-1; 7 bases are shared with TRBD1. The CDR3 runs 13 residues. After removal of 3 bases from V and 7 bases from J, the junction contained 5 bases not matched to a gene. The germline V gene has CDR1 LGHNA and CDR2 YSLEER. The CDR3 here is CASSHTTGIEAFF. CDR3 DNA: TGCGCCAGCAGCCATACGACAGGGATTGAAGCTTTCTTT.

The gene calls are TRBV6-6 and TRBJ2-2, with TRBD2 matching over 10 bases. CDR1 is MNHNY and CDR2 is SVGAGI in the germline V gene (reference sequence). CDR3 size: 15 residues. Losses at the gene ends were 5 bases for V and 5 bases for J; bases not matched to a gene: 5. CDR3 sequence: CASSAAGGITGELFF. CDR3 coding DNA: TGTGCCAGCAGTGCAGCGGGGGGGATTACCGGGGAGCTGTTTTTT.

The J gene is TRBJ1-6, the V gene TRBV13; D is undetermined. CDR1 is PRHDT and CDR2 is FYEKMQ in the germline V gene (reference sequence). V dropped 5 bases and J dropped 15 bases, with 20 bases sitting between them. This CDR3 is built from 14 residues. The CDR3 DNA sequence: TGTGCCAGCAGCCCAGCCGCCAGGCCTGGTCACCTCCACTTT. Amino acids: CASSPAARPGHLHF. Together with reference TRBV13 and TRBJ1-6, the CDR3 gives the full variable domain: AAGVIQSPRHLIKEKRETATLKCYPIPRHDTVYWYQQGPGQDPQFLISFYEKMQSDKGSIPDRFSAQQFSDYHSELNMSSLELGDSALYFCASSPAARPGHLHFGNGTRLTVT.